Presented here are 18 T cell receptor beta chains from one specimen sequenced in a study of T cells expressing NK-cell markers. From the 5' RACE reads, TCRdb lists one entry per CDR3 protein and no DNA. This table holds approximately 150,000 distinct CDR3 sequences. The specimen was blood T cells: a sorted CD56 or NKG2C T cell subset, CD4+ or CD8+ T cells, or bulk PBMC T cells (not recorded which). These receptors were taken from a woman between 18 and 70 years old in good health.

The rearrangement uses TRBV12-3 or TRBV12-4 and TRBJ1-5; TCRdb gives TRBD1 as the D gene, but with no DNA this cannot be confirmed. The length of the CDR3 is 12 residues. CDR3 residues: CASSAPPQPQHF.

The chain carries TRBV2 and TRBJ1-5; TCRdb's assignment of TRBD1 cannot be checked, as there is no DNA. This CDR3 region has 11 residues. Germline V CDR1 and CDR2: SNHLY, FYNNEI. This CDR3 reads CASSLGGAQHF.

V usage is TRBV10-3 and J usage is TRBJ2-5; TCRdb names TRBD2, which stays unverified in the absence of DNA. The germline V gene encodes CDR1 ENHRY and CDR2 SYGVKD. This CDR3 has 15 amino acids. The CDR3 loop is CATSGLAGGEETQYF.

The V call is TRBV6-1, the J call TRBJ1-3. CDR1 and CDR2 from the germline V gene are MNHNS and SASEGT. There are 15 residues in the CDR3. CDR3 in amino acids: CASSLGRISGNTIYF.

This rearrangement joins TRBV6-5 to TRBJ2-1; TCRdb's assignment of TRBD2 cannot be checked, as there is no DNA. Germline CDR1 and CDR2: MNHEY and SVGAGI. There are 18 residues in the CDR3. The CDR3 sequence is CASSYVSARGGRRNEQFF.

The genes are TRBV7-2 and TRBJ2-5; TCRdb's assignment of TRBD1 cannot be checked, as there is no DNA. Germline values: CDR1 SGHTA, CDR2 FQGNSA. The CDR3 contains 13 residues. The CDR3 reads CASSFDTGETQYF. The full variable domain, with the rest looked up from reference TRBV7-2 and TRBJ2-5, is GAGVSQSPSNKVTEKGKDVELRCDPISGHTALYWYRQSLGQGLEFLIYFQGNSAPDKSGLPSDRFSAERTGGSVSTLTIQRTQQEDSAVYLCASSFDTGETQYFGPGTRLLVL.

The CDR3 is CASSLRPSQSSTDTQYF. The V gene is TRBV7-3, the J gene TRBJ2-3; lacking DNA, the TRBD2 call made by TCRdb goes unchecked. CDR1 and CDR2 from the germline V gene are SGHTA and FQGTGA. The CDR3 covers 17 residues.

The V and J genes are TRBV5-5 and TRBJ1-6; TCRdb names TRBD1, which stays unverified in the absence of DNA. The CDR3 sequence is 16 residues long. Germline V gene data show CDR1 as SGHKS and CDR2 as YYEKEE (reference sequence). This CDR3 reads CASSGTGIGYNSPLHF.

The chain has TRBV5-1 and TRBJ2-3; the D call of TRBD1 rests on TCRdb alone, since no DNA is present to check it. Per the germline V gene, CDR1 is SGHRS and CDR2 is YFSETQ. The CDR3 sequence is 15 residues long. CDR3 amino acids: CASSPRDRGTDTQYF.

The chain joins TRBV3-1 to TRBJ2-5; TCRdb's D call, TRBD2, is unchecked because there is no DNA. Germline CDR1 LGHDT, CDR2 YNNKEL (reference sequence). This CDR3 is 14 amino acids long. CDR3 loop: CASSQDSGGLSQYF.

The chain combines TRBV5-1 with TRBJ2-3; TCRdb reports TRBD2, a call that lacks DNA to check it against. The CDR3 runs to 13 residues. Germline assignment: CDR1 SGHRS and CDR2 YFSETQ. The CDR3 protein is CASGGLNTDMQYF.

J is TRBJ2-3 and V is TRBV9; TCRdb reports TRBD1, a call that lacks DNA to check it against. The CDR3 contains 15 residues. Germline CDR1 and CDR2: SGDLS and YYNGEE. The chain's CDR3 is CASSAGTAITDTQYF.

The chain couples TRBV5-1 to TRBJ2-3; the D gene TCRdb calls, TRBD1, cannot be checked with no DNA. Looked up from germline, CDR1 is SGHRS and CDR2 is YFSETQ. CDR3 length: 15 residues. This CDR3 reads CASSWRTEGTDTQYF.

The genes are TRBV4-2 and TRBJ2-4; the TCRdb call, TRBD1, lacks DNA for checking. This CDR3 comprises 17 residues. Germline-derived CDR1 and CDR2 are LGHNA and YNFKEQ. Here the CDR3 reads CASSPRLTAIAKNIQYF.

The chain is built from TRBV5-1 and TRBJ2-7; checking the TCRdb D call of TRBD1 is not possible without DNA. The V gene's germline CDR1 is SGHRS and CDR2 YFSETQ. The CDR3 sequence is 14 residues long. The CDR3 protein is CASSGTGGSIEQYF. The variable domain in full, completed from reference TRBV5-1 and TRBJ2-7, reads KAGVTQTPRYLIKTRGQQVTLSCSPISGHRSVSWYQQTPGQGLQFLFEYFSETQRNKGNFPGRFSGRQFSNSRSEMNVSTLELGDSALYLCASSGTGGSIEQYFGPGTRLTVT.

This sequence joins TRBV7-3 and TRBJ2-7; TCRdb returns TRBD1, unconfirmable since there is no DNA. The germline V gene has CDR1 SGHTA and CDR2 FQGTGA. The CDR3 loop spans 16 amino acids. The CDR3 loop is CASSLSSGALTYEQYF.

V is TRBV29-1 and J is TRBJ2-1; TCRdb selects TRBD2, and the lack of DNA leaves this call unchecked. The CDR3 has 13 amino acids. Germline V gene sequence: CDR1 SQVTM, CDR2 ANQGSEA. This CDR3 is CSAGGTRYNEQFF.

The chain is built from TRBV10-3 and TRBJ1-1; TCRdb calls TRBD1, which cannot be checked without DNA. The CDR3 length is 14 residues. The V gene's germline CDR1 is ENHRY and CDR2 SYGVKD. This chain's CDR3 is CAISQTGTDTEAFF.